A single sample gave rise to the 14 T cell receptor beta chains below, sequenced in a study of blood T cell repertoires in COVID-19. Produced via immunoSEQ multiplex PCR; TCRdb's table is partial and in-frame only. The sample yields about 110,000 clones, more than 80% seen once. The sample consisted of peripheral blood. The receptors were sampled from a man in his forties or fifties with active or convalescent COVID-19.

The rearrangement links TRBV2 to TRBJ2-7, with D unresolved. The V gene's germline CDR1 is SNHLY and CDR2 FYNNEI. The CDR3 consists of 13 residues. The V end was cut by 7 bases, the J end by 0 bases, with 10 bases between. CDR3 nucleotides: TGTGCCAGCACCCCCCCTACCTCCTACGAGCAGTACTTC. Translation gives CASTPPTSYEQYF.

This clone was detected a few times. V gene TRBV28 combines with J gene TRBJ2-3, with TRBD1 matching over 7 bases. The CDR3 totals 17 residues. From germline, CDR1 is MDHEN and CDR2 SYDVKM. Unmatched junction bases numbered 14, after V lost 6 bases and J lost 2 bases. CDR3 sequence (DNA): TGTGCCAGCAGCTCGTTGCCCCGACAGGGAGACACAGATACGCAGTATTTT. Amino acid sequence: CASSSLPRQGDTDTQYF. Together with reference TRBV28 and TRBJ2-3, the CDR3 gives the full variable domain: DVKVTQSSRYLVKRTGEKVFLECVQDMDHENMFWYRQDPGLGLRLIYFSYDVKMKEKGDIPEGYSVSREKKERFSLILESASTNQTSMYLCASSSLPRQGDTDTQYFGPGTRLTVL.

This clone was recorded only once. The V call is TRBV18, the J call TRBJ1-2, with 7 bases aligning to TRBD1. CDR3 length: 15 residues. Germline V lookup: CDR1 KGHSH, CDR2 LQKENI. V lost 6 bases and J lost 4; bases outside the gene matches: 11. The CDR3 DNA reads TGTGCCAGCTCGCCGGGACAGAGATCCCCCTATGGCTACACCTTC. It yields the protein CASSPGQRSPYGYTF.

The chain is built from TRBV25-1 and TRBJ2-5; possible D gene TRBD2, 6 bases. The CDR3 contains 12 residues. The germline CDR1 and CDR2 sequences are MGHDK and SYGVNS. V was cut by 9 bases and J by 5 bases, with 13 bases left in between. This chain's CDR3 is CASRRGLETQYF. Here the CDR3 DNA reads TGTGCCAGTAGACGGGGGTTGGAGACCCAGTACTTC.

The chain links TRBV6-2 or TRBV6-3 to TRBJ1-4, with 7 positions matching TRBD1. The CDR3 is made up of 14 amino acids. CDR1 and CDR2 (germline): MNHEY, SVGEGT. Trimming took 4 bases from V and 8 from J; bases not matched to a gene: 7. CDR3 bases: TGTGCCAGCAGTTCCTTTGACAGGGAAGAAAAACTGTTTTTT. It encodes CASSSFDREEKLFF.

The CDR3 spells CSASSPRLADTQYF. For the CDR3, the DNA is TGCAGTGCTAGTTCGCCCCGATTAGCGGATACGCAGTATTTT. The V gene is TRBV20-1, the J gene TRBJ2-3; the D gene is possibly TRBD2 (5 bases). V was cut by 3 bases and J by 6 bases, with 16 bases left in between. From germline, CDR1 is DFQATT and CDR2 SNEGSKA (reference sequence). There are 14 residues in the CDR3.

The chain links TRBV5-1 to TRBJ1-1; D remains unclear. The V gene lost 2 bases and the J gene lost 2 bases, with 16 bases spanning the gap. Germline V gene sequence: CDR1 SGHRS, CDR2 YFSETQ. The CDR3 is 16 amino acids. CDR3 region: CASSLLEFGPNTEAFF. CDR3 in DNA: TGCGCCAGCAGCTTACTTGAATTTGGTCCTAACACTGAAGCTTTCTTT.

The genes are TRBV5-4 and TRBJ2-1; 7 bases agree with TRBD2. The V gene end was trimmed by 4 bases and the J gene end by 1 base; junction bases not matched to a gene: 8. The CDR3 consists of 16 residues. CDR1 is SGHNT, CDR2 YYREEE, per germline (reference sequence). CDR3 sequence: CASSPTWRESYNEQFF. CDR3 coding DNA: TGTGCCAGCAGCCCGACGTGGCGGGAGTCCTACAATGAGCAGTTCTTC.

J is TRBJ2-1 and V is TRBV28, with 11 bases that match TRBD2. V was pared by 7 bases and J by 8 bases, with 10 bases of the junction left unmatched. Germline V gene data show CDR1 as MDHEN and CDR2 as SYDVKM. The length of the CDR3 is 15 residues. The chain's CDR3 is CASIGGLAGGYEQFF. The CDR3 DNA follows: TGTGCCAGCATAGGGGGTCTAGCGGGAGGTTATGAGCAGTTCTTC.

The chain links TRBV5-3 to TRBJ1-1, with 7 bases aligning to TRBD1. TRBV5-3 is sorted into the ORF group, with uncertain function. V trimming: 1 base; J trimming: 2 bases; junction bases outside the gene matches: 17. This CDR3 is built from 19 residues. The CDR3 bases are TGTGCCAGAAGCTTGCCAACAGGGCAGGGGGGCCGAATAAACACTGAAGCTTTCTTT. Its translation: CARSLPTGQGGRINTEAFF.

This sequence joins TRBV18 and TRBJ1-6; possibly TRBD1 for D (5 bases). Trimming took off 4 bases at V and 2 bases at J, with 15 bases between the two ends. The CDR3 covers 17 residues. Looked up from germline, CDR1 is KGHSH and CDR2 is LQKENI. CDR3 sequence reads: CASSRQGGGTYNSPLHF. The CDR3 coding sequence is TGTGCCAGCTCACGGCAGGGAGGCGGGACCTATAATTCACCCCTCCACTTT. Drawing the rest from reference TRBV18 and TRBJ1-6, the complete variable domain is NAGVMQNPRHLVRRRGQEARLRCSPMKGHSHVYWYRQLPEEGLKFMVYLQKENIIDESGMPKERFSAEFPKEGPSILRIQQVVRGDSAAYFCASSRQGGGTYNSPLHFGNGTRLTVT.

The chain couples TRBV12-3 or TRBV12-4 to TRBJ1-5; unclear D gene. Trimming removed 5 bases from V and 7 bases from J, with 12 bases in between. The CDR3 has 13 amino acids. The CDR3 region is CASSIHESQPQHF. The CDR3 nucleotides are TGTGCCAGCAGTATCCATGAGAGCCAGCCCCAGCATTTT.

The genes are TRBV27 and TRBJ1-1; no firm D call. CDR3 size: 13 residues. The V and J ends lost 6 bases and 0 bases respectively, with 8 bases between them. In germline, CDR1 is MNHEY, CDR2 SMNVEV (reference sequence). CDR3 bases: TGTGCCAGCAGCCCACTGATGAACACTGAAGCTTTCTTT. Protein product: CASSPLMNTEAFF.

The gene calls are TRBV28 and TRBJ1-1; no definite D call. The germline V gene has CDR1 MDHEN and CDR2 SYDVKM. V shed 7 bases and J shed 4 bases, with 16 bases lying between them. This CDR3 contains 14 residues. Here the CDR3 reads CASKTQGRGTEAFF. As DNA, the CDR3 is TGTGCCAGCAAAACGCAAGGTAGAGGCACTGAAGCTTTCTTT.